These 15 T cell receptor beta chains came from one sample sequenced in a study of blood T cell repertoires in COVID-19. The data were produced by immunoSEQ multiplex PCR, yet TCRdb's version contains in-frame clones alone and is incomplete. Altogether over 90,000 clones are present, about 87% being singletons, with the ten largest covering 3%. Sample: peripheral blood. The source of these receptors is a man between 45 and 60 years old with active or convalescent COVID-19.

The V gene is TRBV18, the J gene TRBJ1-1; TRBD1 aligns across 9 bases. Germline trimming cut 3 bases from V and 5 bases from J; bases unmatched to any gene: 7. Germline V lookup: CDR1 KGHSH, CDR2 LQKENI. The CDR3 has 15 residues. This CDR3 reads CASSPLQGARTEAFF. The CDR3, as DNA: TGTGCCAGCTCACCGTTACAGGGGGCAAGGACTGAAGCTTTCTTT.

In DNA form, the CDR3 reads TGTGCCAGCAGCCCAGGACAGGGACCGAGCACCGGGGAGCTGTTTTTT. Its protein is CASSPGQGPSTGELFF. V gene TRBV7-7 combines with J gene TRBJ2-2, with 8 bases matching TRBD1. The germline V gene has CDR1 SSHAT and CDR2 FNYEAQ (reference sequence). This CDR3 is built from 16 residues. Trimming cost V 5 bases and J 4 bases; bases outside gene matches: 9. The entire variable domain, with the rest obtained from reference TRBV7-7 and TRBJ2-2, is as follows: GAGVSQSPRYKVTKRGQDVTLRCDPISSHATLYWYQQALGQGPEFLTYFNYEAQPDKSGLPSDRFSAERPEGSISTLTIQRTEQRDSAMYRCASSPGQGPSTGELFFGEGSRLTVL.

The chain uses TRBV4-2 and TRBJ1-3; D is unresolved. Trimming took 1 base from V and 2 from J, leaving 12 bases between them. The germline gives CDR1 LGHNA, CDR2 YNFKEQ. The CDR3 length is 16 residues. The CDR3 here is CASSQGSYRTGNTIYF. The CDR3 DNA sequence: TGTGCCAGCAGCCAAGGGTCTTACAGAACTGGAAACACCATATATTTT.

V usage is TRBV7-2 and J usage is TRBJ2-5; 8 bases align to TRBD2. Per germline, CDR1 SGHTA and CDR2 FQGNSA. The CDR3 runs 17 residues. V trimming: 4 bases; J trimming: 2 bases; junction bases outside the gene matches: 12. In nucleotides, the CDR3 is TGTGCCAGCAGCTCCCCTGTAGCGGGGATGAGTCAAGAGACCCAGTACTTC. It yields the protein CASSSPVAGMSQETQYF.

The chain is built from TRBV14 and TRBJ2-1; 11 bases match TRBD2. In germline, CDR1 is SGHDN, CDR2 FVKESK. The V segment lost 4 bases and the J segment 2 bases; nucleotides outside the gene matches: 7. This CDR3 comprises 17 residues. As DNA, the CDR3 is TGTGCCAGCAGCCGAGGGACTAGCGGTAATACCTACAATGAGCAGTTCTTC. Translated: CASSRGTSGNTYNEQFF.

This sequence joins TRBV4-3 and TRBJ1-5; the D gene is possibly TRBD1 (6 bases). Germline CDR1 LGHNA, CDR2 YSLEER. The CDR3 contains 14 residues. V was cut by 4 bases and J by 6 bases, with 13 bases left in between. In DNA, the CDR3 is TGCGCCAGCAGCCGCAACAGGGATCGTCAGCCCCAGCATTTT. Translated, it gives CASSRNRDRQPQHF.

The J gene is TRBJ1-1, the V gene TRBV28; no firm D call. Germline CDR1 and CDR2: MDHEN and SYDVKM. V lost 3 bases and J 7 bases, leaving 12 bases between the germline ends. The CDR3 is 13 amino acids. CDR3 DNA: TGTGCCAGCAGTTTTGGTCGCACGGGTGAAGCTTTCTTT. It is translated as CASSFGRTGEAFF.

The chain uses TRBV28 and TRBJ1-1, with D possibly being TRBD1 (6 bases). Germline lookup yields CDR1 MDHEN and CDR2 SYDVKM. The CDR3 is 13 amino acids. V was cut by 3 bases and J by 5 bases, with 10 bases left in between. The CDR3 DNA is TGTGCCAGCAGTTTTCAGCAGGGGACTGAAGCTTTCTTT. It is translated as CASSFQQGTEAFF.

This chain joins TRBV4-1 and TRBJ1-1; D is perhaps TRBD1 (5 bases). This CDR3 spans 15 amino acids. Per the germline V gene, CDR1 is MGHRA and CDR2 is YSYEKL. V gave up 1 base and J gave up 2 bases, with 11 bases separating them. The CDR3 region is CASSQGGRLNTEAFF. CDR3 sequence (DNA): TGCGCCAGCAGCCAAGGGGGCCGACTCAACACTGAAGCTTTCTTT.

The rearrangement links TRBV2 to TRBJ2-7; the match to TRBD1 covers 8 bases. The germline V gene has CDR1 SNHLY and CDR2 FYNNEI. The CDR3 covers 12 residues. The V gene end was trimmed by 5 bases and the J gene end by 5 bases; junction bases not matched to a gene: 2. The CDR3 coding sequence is TGTGCCAGCAGTTTGGACAGGGACGAGCAGTACTTC. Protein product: CASSLDRDEQYF.

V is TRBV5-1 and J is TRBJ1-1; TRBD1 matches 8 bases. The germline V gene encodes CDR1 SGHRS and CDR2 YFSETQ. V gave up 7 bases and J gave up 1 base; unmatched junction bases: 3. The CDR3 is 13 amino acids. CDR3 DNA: TGCGCCAGCCGGACAGGGAAGAACACTGAAGCTTTCTTT. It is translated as CASRTGKNTEAFF.

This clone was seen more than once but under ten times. CDR3 nucleotides: TGTGCCAGCTCACCATTCGCGGGGGGATACACCGGGGAGCTGTTTTTT. Protein sequence: CASSPFAGGYTGELFF. This chain joins TRBV18 and TRBJ2-2; TRBD2 agrees at 8 bases. Germline CDR1 reads KGHSH; CDR2 reads LQKENI. V shed 2 bases, J shed 3 bases, and the junction held 5 bases outside the gene matches. The CDR3 runs 16 residues.

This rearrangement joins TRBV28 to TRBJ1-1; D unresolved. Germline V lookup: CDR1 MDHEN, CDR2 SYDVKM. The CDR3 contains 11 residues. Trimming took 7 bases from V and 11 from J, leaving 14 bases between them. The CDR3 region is CASTSGIRAFF. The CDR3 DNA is TGTGCCAGCACCTCAGGAATAAGGGCTTTCTTT.

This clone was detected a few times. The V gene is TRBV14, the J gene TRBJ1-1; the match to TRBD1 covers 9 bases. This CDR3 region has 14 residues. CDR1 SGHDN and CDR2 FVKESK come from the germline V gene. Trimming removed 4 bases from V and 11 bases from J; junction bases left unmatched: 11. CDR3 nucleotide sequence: TGTGCCAGCAGCCCCCCCACAGGGGGCTTCGGGGCTTTCTTT. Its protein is CASSPPTGGFGAFF.

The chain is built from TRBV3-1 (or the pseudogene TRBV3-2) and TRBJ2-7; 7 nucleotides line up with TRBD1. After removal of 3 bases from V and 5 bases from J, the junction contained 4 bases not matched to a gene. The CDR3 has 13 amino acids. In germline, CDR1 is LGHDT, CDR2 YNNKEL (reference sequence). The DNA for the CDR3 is TGTGCCAGCAGCCATCTCAGGGGGAACGAGCAGTACTTC. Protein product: CASSHLRGNEQYF.